The clone carrying this T cell receptor (beta chain) was recorded at least ten times. Its target is not known. This sample was included in a study of breast tumors, draining lymph nodes, adjacent tissues. Regarding the study as a whole: Compared with lymph nodes, tumors were less diverse; compared with nontumor tissue, more. Luminal-like breast cancer showed significantly greater tumor-nontumor repertoire similarity than basal-like breast cancer did. The lymph node origin of tumor T cells was framed as consistent with a hypothesis, not demonstrated. The data were judged consistent with most tumor T cells coming from lymph node and expanding in tumor.

The lymph nodes were axillary draining lymph nodes from breast cancer patients. With 3 bases removed from V and 3 bases from J, the gap between germline ends came to 24 bases. The CDR3 consists of 17 residues. Germline CDR1 reads DFQATT; CDR2 reads SNEGSKA (reference sequence). TCRdb reanalysed the multiplex PCR reads using MiXCR and keeps one entry per CDR3 protein. The sample has about 230,000 distinct CDR3 sequences; around 32% are singletons. V usage is TRBV20-1 and J usage is TRBJ2-7; D possibly matches TRBD1 or TRBD2 (8 bases each). The clonotype was recovered from a female donor with breast cancer. Some clones in this sample may be carry-over from other donors' samples. Material for sequencing was axillary lymph node tissue. The CDR3 coding sequence is TGCAGTGCTAGGGGCAGGGGGCTCCCGGGGGGGGACTACGAGCAGTACTTC. As protein: CSARGRGLPGGDYEQYF.